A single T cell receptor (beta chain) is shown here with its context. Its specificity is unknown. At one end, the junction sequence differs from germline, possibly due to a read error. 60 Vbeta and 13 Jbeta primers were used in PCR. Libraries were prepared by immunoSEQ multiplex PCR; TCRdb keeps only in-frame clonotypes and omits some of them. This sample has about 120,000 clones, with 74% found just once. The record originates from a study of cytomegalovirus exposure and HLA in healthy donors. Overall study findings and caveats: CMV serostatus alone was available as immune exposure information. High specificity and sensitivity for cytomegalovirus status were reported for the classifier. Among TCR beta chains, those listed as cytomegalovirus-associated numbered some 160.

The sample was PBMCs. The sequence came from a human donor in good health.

The CDR3 loop is CSSSSLGRGDYNEQFF. The CDR3 DNA is TGTTCCAGCAGCTCCCTGGGGAGGGGGGACTACAATGAGCAGTTCTTC. The rearrangement links TRBV7-9 to TRBJ2-1; the D gene is possibly TRBD2 (7 bases). This CDR3 is built from 16 residues. Germline assignment: CDR1 SEHNR and CDR2 FQNEAQ (reference sequence).